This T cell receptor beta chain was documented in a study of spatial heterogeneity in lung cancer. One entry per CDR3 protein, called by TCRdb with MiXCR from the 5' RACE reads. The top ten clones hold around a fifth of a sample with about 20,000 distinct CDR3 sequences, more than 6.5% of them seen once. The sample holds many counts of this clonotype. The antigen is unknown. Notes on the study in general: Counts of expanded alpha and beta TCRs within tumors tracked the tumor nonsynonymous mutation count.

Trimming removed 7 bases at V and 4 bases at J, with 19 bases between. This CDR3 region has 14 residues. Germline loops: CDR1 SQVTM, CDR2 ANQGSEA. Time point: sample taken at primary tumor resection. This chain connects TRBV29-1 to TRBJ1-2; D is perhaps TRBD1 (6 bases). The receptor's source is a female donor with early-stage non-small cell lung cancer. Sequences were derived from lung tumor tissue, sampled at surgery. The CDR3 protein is CSDLTGPPSYGYTF. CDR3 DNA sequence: TGCAGCGACCTGACAGGACCTCCCTCCTATGGCTACACCTTC. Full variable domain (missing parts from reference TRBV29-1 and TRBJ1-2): SAVISQKPSRDICQRGTSLTIQCQVDSQVTMMFWYRQQPGQSLTLIATANQGSEATYESGFVIDKFPISRPNLTFSTLTVSNMSPEDSSIYLCSDLTGPPSYGYTFGSGTRLTVV.